This TCR beta chain stems from a study of shared clonotypes between healthy human individuals. Study in general: Ranging from 18 to 49 in age, donors were a couple of women and a few men.

The germline CDR1 and CDR2 sequences are SGHRS and YFSETQ. The CDR3 is 15 residues long. V lost 5 bases and J lost 5; bases outside the gene matches: 12. Whole-study results and caveats: Approximately 5.4% of naive CD4 clonotypes were common to a handful of donors. Sampling covered blood only; tissue repertoires likely differ.

Assay: immunoSEQ multiplex PCR; the TCRdb copy retains only in-frame clones and omits some. Here the sample spans over 850,000 clones, more than 75% being singletons. This clone has just one count. What it recognizes is unknown. HIV-negative, healthy adults without recent acute infections or vaccinations were the donors. Material for sequencing was memory CD4+ T cells from PBMCs. Subset meaning: CD45RA-negative fraction. The rearrangement uses TRBV5-1 and TRBJ1-1; the match to TRBD1 covers 7 bases. The receptor's source is a man between 18 and 29 years old in good health. Some clones in this sample may be carry-over from other donors' samples. CDR3 sequence: CASRWDSSSVTEAFF. The CDR3 DNA is TGCGCCAGCAGGTGGGACAGTTCGTCGGTGACTGAAGCTTTCTTT.